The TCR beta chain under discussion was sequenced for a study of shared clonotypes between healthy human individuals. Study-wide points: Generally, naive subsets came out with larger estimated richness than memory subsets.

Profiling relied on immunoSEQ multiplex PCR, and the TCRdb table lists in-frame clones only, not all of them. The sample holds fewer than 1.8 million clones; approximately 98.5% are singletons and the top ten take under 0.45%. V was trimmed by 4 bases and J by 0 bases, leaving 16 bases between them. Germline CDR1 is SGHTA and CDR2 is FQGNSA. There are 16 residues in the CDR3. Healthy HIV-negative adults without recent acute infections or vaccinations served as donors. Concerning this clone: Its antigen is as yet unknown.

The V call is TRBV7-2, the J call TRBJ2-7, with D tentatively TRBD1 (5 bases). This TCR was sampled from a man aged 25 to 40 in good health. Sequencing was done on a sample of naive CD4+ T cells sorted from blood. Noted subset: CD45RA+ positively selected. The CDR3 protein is CASSSQALQDSYEQYF. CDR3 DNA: TGTGCCAGCAGCTCCCAGGCCTTACAGGACTCCTACGAGCAGTACTTC.